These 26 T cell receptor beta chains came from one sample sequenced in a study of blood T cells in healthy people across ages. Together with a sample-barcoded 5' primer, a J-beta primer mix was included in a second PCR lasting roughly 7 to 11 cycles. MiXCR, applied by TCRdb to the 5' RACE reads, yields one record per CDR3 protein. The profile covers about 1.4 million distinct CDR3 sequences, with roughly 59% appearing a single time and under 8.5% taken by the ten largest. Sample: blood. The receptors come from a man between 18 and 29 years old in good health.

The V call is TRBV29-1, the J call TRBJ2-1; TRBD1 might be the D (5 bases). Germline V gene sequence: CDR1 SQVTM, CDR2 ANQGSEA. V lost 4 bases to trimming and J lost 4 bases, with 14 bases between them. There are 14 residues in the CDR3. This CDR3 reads CSVVAPRQYNEQFF. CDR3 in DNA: TGCAGCGTTGTAGCACCCAGACAGTACAATGAGCAGTTCTTC.

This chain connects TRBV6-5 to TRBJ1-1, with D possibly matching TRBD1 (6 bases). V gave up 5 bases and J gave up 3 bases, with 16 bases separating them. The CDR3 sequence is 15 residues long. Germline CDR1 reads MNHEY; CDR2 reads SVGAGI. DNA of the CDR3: TGTGCCAGCAGTCACGATATAGGGGGGCACACTGAAGCTTTCTTT. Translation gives CASSHDIGGHTEAFF.

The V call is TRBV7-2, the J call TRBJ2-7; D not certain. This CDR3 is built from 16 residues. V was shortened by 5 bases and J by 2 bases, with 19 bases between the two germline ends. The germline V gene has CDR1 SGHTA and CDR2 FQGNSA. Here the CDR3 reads CASSARPAFTTYEQYF. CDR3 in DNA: TGTGCCAGCAGCGCGAGGCCCGCATTTACAACCTACGAGCAGTACTTC.

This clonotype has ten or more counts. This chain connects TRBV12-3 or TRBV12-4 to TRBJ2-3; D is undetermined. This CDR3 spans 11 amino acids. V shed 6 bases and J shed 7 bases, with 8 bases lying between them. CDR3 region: CASSEQNTQYF. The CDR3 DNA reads TGTGCCAGCAGCGAACAAAATACGCAGTATTTT.

The CDR3 nucleotides read TGTGCCAGCAGCTCCCCCTTGGCCAGCTCCTACAATGAGCAGTTCTTC. Translated, it gives CASSSPLASSYNEQFF. The chain carries TRBV7-9 and TRBJ2-1; D call uncertain. The germline V and J ends were trimmed by 4 bases and 0 bases, with 13 bases remaining between them. The CDR3 is 16 residues long. In germline, CDR1 is SEHNR, CDR2 FQNEAQ (reference sequence).

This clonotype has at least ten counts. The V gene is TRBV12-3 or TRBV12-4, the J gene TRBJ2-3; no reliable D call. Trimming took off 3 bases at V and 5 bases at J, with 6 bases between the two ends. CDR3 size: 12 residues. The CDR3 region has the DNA TGTGCCAGCAGTTTCTGGGTAGATACGCAGTATTTT. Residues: CASSFWVDTQYF.

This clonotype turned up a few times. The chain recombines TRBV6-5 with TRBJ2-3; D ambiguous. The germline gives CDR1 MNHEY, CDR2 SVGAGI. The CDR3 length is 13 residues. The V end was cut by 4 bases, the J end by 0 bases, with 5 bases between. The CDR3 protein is CASSWMSTDTQYF. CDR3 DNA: TGTGCCAGCAGTTGGATGAGCACAGATACGCAGTATTTT.

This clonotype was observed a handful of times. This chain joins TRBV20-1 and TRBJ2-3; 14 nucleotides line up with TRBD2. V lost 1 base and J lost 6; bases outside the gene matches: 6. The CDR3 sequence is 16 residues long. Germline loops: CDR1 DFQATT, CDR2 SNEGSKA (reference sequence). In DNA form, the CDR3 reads TGCAGTGCTAGAGGACTAGCGGGAGGGCCGGGTGATACGCAGTATTTT. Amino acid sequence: CSARGLAGGPGDTQYF.

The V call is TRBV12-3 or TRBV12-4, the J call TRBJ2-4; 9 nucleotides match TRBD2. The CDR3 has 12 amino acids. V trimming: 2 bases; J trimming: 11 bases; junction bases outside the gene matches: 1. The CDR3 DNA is TGTGCCAGCAGTTTATTAGCGGGGGTTCAGTACTTC. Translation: CASSLLAGVQYF.

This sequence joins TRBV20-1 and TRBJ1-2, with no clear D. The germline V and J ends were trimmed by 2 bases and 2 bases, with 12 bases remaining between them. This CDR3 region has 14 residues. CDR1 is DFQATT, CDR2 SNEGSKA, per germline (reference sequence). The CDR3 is CSARLLSPNYGYTF. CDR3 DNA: TGCAGTGCTAGATTGCTCAGCCCGAACTATGGCTACACCTTC.

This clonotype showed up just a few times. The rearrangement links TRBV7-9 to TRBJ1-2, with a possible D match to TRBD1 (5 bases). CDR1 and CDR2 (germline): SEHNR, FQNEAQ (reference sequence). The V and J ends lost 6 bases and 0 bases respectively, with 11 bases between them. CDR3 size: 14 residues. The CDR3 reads CASRGDGTNYGYTF. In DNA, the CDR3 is TGTGCCAGCAGGGGGGACGGGACTAACTATGGCTACACCTTC.

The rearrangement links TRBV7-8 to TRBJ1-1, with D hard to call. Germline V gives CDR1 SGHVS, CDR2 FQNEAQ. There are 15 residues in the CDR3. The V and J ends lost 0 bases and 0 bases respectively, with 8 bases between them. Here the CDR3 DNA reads TGTGCCAGCAGCTTAGCACTGTGGGTGAACACTGAAGCTTTCTTT. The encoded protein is CASSLALWVNTEAFF.

The CDR3 reads CSARSTTETQYF. The CDR3 DNA reads TGCAGTGCTAGATCGACCACAGAGACCCAGTACTTC. The J gene is TRBJ2-5, the V gene TRBV20-1; D not certain. Germline V gene sequence: CDR1 DFQATT, CDR2 SNEGSKA (reference sequence). The CDR3 consists of 12 residues. The V end lost 2 bases, the J end lost 4 bases, and 8 bases lay between the germline ends.

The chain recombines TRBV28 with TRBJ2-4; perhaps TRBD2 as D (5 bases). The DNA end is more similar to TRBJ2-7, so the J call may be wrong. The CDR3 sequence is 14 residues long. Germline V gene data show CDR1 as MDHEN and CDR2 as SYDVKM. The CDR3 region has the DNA TGTGCCAGCAGTTTTGAGGGCCCCCACTGCGAGCAGTACTTC. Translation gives CASSFEGPHCEQYF.

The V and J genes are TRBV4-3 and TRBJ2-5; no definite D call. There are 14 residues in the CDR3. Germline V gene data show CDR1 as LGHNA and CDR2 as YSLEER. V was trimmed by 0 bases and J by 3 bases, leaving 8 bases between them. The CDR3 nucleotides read TGCGCCAGCAGCCAAGATTACAGCGAAGAGACCCAGTACTTC. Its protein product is CASSQDYSEETQYF.

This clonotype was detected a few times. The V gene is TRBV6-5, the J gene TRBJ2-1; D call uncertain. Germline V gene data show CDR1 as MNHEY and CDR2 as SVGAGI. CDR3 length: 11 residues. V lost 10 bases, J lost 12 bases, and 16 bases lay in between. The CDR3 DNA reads TGTGCCACCACTCAAGGGTTCTGGCAGTTCTTC. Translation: CATTQGFWQFF.

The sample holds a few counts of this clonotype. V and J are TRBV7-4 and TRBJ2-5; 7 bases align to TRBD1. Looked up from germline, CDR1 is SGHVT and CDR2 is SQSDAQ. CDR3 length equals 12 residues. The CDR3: CPRDSCQETQYF. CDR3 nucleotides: TGTCCAAGGGACAGCTGCCAAGAGACCCAGTACTTC.

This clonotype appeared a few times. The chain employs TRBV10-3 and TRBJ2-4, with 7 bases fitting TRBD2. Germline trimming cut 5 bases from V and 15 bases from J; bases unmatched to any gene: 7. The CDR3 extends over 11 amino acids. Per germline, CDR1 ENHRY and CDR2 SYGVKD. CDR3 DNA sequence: TGTGCCATCAGTTCCAGCGGGGACTTGTACTTC. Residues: CAISSSGDLYF.

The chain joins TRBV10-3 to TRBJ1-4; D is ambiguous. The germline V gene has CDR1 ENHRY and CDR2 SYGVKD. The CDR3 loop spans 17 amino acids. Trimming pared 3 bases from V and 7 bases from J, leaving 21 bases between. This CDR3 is CAISDPTQPGMGEKLFF. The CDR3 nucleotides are TGTGCCATCAGTGACCCAACTCAGCCCGGGATGGGTGAAAAACTGTTTTTT.

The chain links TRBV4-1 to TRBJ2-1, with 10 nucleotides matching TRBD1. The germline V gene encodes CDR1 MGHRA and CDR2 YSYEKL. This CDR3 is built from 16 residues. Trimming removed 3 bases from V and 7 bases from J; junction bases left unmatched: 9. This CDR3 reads CASSQRDRGVSNEQFF. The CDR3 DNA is TGCGCCAGCAGCCAGAGGGACAGGGGAGTGAGTAATGAGCAGTTCTTC.

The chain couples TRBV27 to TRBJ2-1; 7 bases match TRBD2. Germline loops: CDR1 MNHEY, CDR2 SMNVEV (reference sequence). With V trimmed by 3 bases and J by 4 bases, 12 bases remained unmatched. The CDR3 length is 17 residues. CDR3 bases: TGTGCCAGCAGTTTTTCCGGGACTACCGGATGGTACAATGAGCAGTTCTTC. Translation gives CASSFSGTTGWYNEQFF.

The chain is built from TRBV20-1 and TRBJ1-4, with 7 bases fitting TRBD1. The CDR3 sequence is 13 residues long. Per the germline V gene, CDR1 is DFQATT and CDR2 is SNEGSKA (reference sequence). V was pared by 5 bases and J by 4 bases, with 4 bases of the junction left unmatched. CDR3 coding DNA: TGCAGTGCTCCAGGGACAGTTAATGAAAAACTGTTTTTT. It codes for CSAPGTVNEKLFF.

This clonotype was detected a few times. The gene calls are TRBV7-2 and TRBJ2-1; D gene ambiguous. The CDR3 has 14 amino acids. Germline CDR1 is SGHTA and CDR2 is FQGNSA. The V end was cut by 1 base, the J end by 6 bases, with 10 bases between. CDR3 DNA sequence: TGTGCCAGCAGCTTAGATAGTCCGCTCAATGAGCAGTTCTTC. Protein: CASSLDSPLNEQFF.

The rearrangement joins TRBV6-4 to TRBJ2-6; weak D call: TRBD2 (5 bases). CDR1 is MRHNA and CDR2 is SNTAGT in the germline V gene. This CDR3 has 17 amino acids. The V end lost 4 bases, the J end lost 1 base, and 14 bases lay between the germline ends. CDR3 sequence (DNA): TGTGCCAGCAGTGCGGCCGCAGGAGGATCTGGGGCCAACGTCCTGACTTTC. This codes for CASSAAAGGSGANVLTF.

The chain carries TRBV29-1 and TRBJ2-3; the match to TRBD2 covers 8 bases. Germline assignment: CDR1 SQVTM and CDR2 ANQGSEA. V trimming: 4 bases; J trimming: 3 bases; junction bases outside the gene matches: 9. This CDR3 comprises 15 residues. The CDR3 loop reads CSVVERAGVTDTQYF. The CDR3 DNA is TGCAGCGTTGTAGAACGAGCGGGGGTTACAGATACGCAGTATTTT.

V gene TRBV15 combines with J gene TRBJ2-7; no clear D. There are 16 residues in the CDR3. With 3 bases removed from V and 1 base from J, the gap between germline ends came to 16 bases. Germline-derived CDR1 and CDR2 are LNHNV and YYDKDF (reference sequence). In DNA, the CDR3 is TGTGCCACCAGCAGGGCCACCGGGCCCTCATCCTACGAGCAGTACTTC. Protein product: CATSRATGPSSYEQYF.